The entry below describes one T cell receptor beta chain. One end of the junction varies from germline; a read error may be responsible. Researchers sorted participants into cohorts using their self-reported clinical history. Sequenced by immunoSEQ multiplex PCR; TCRdb stores in-frame clones only, minus some. Here the sample spans roughly 190,000 clones, 82% being singletons. This CDR3 is 12 amino acids long. The sample comes from a study of blood T cell repertoires in COVID-19. Study in general: COVID-19 samples from acute and convalescent phases originated in the United States, Italy and Spain. The cDNA or gDNA used as material had been derived from T cells, B-cell-depleted T cells, or PBMCs.

The chain recombines TRBV12-3 or TRBV12-4 with TRBJ2-1; 8 positions match TRBD1. The sequence was collected from a woman aged 60-75 years with acute COVID-19. The sample consisted of PBMCs or T cells enriched from blood (not recorded which). Here the CDR3 reads CASSFTGTGTLF. The CDR3 coding sequence is TGTGCCAGCAGTTTTACCGGGACAGGTACACTCTTC.